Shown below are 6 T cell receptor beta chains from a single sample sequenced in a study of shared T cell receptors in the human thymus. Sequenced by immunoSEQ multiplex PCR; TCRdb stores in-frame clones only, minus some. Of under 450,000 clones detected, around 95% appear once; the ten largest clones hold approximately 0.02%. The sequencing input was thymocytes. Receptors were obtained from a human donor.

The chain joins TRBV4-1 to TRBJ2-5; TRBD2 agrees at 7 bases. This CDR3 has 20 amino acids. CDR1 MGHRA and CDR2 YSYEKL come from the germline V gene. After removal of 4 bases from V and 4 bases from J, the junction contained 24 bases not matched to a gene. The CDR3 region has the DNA TGCGCCAGCAGCCCCGATGAGAGACTAGCCCAACAGAAAAGCGGAGAGACCCAGTACTTC. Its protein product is CASSPDERLAQQKSGETQYF.

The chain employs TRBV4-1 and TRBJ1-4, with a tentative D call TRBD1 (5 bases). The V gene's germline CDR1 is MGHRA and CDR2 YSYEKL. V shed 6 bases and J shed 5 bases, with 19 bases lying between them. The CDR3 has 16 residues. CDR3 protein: CASSRRLRDVNEKLFF. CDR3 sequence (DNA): TGCGCCAGCAGTCGTCGACTTCGGGACGTCAATGAAAAACTGTTTTTT.

The DNA for the CDR3 is TGTGCCAGCACCCAGGCAATGGACGGACAGGTTGCGGGAGGCTACACCTTC. Translated: CASTQAMDGQVAGGYTF. The V call is TRBV2, the J call TRBJ1-2, with 7 bases fitting TRBD1. Germline V lookup: CDR1 SNHLY, CDR2 FYNNEI. CDR3 length: 17 amino acids. The junction had 22 bases not matched to a gene; V was cut back by 7 bases and J by 8 bases. Complete variable domain (other parts from reference TRBV2 and TRBJ1-2): EPEVTQTPSHQVTQMGQEVILRCVPISNHLYFYWYRQILGQKVEFLVSFYNNEISEKSEIFDDQFSVERPDGSNFTLKIRSTKLEDSAMYFCASTQAMDGQVAGGYTFGSGTRLTVV.

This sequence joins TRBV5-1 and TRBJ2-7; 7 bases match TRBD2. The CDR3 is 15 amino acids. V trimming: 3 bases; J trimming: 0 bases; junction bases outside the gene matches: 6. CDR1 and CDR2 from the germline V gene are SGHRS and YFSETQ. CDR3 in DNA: TGCGCCAGCAGCTCGGGACTACGCAGCTCCTACGAGCAGTACTTC. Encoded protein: CASSSGLRSSYEQYF.

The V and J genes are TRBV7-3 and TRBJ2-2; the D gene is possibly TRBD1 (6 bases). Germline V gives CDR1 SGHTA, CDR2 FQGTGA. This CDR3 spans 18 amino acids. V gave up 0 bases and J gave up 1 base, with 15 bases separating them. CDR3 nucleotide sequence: TGTGCCAGCAGCTTAACTTCCCGGGGACAACGGAACACCGGGGAGCTGTTTTTT. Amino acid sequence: CASSLTSRGQRNTGELFF.

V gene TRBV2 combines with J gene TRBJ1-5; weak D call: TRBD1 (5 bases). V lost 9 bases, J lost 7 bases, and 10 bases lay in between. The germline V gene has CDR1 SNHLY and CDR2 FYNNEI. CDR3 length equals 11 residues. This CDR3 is CASARGQPQHF. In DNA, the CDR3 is TGTGCCAGTGCCCGGGGGCAGCCCCAGCATTTT.